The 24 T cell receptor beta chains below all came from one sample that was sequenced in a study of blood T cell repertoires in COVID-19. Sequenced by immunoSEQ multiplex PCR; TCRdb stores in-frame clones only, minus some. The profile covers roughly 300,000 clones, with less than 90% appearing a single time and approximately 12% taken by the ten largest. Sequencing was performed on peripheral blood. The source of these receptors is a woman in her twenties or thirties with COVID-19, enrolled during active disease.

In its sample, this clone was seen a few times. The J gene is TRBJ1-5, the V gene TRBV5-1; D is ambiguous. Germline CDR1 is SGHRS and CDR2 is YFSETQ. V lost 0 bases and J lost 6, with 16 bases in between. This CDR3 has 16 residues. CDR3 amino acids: CASSLGPGSEGQPQHF. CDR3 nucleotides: TGCGCCAGCAGCTTGGGGCCAGGCTCTGAGGGTCAGCCCCAGCATTTT. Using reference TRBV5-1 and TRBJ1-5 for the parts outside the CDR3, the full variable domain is KAGVTQTPRYLIKTRGQQVTLSCSPISGHRSVSWYQQTPGQGLQFLFEYFSETQRNKGNFPGRFSGRQFSNSRSEMNVSTLELGDSALYLCASSLGPGSEGQPQHFGDGTRLSIL.

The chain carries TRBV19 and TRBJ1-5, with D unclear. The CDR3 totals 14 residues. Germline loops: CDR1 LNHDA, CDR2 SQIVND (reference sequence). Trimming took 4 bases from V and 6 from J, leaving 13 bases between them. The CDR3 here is CASSTGQASQPQHF. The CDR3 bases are TGTGCCAGTAGTACTGGCCAGGCTTCTCAGCCCCAGCATTTT.

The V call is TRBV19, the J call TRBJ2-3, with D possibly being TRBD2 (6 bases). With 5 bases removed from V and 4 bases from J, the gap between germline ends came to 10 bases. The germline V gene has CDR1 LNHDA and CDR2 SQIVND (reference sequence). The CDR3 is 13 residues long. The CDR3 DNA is TGTGCCAGTAGTTCCGGAGGGGCAGATACGCAGTATTTT. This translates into CASSSGGADTQYF.

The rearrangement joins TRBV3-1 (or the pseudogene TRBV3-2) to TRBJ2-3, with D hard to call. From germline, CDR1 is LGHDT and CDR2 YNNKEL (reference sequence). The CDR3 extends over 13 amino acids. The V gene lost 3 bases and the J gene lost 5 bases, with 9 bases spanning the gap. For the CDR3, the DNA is TGTGCCAGCAGCCACTCTAGTTTAGATACGCAGTATTTT. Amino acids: CASSHSSLDTQYF.

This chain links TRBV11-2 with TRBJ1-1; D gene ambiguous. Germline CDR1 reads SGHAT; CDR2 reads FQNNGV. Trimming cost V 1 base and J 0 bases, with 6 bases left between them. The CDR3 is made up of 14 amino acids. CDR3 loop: CASSLGAMNTEAFF. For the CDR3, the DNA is TGTGCCAGCAGCTTAGGAGCCATGAACACTGAAGCTTTCTTT. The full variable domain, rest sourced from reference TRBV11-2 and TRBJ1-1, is EAGVAQSPRYKIIEKRQSVAFWCNPISGHATLYWYQQILGQGPKLLIQFQNNGVVDDSQLPKDRFSAERLKGVDSTLKIQPAKLEDSAVYLCASSLGAMNTEAFFGQGTRLTVV.

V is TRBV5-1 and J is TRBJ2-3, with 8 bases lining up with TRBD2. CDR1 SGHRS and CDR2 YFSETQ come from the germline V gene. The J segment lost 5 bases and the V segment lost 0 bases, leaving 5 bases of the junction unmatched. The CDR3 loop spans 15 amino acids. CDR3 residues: CASSLAGGPEDTQYF. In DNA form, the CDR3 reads TGCGCCAGCAGCTTGGCGGGGGGGCCGGAAGATACGCAGTATTTT. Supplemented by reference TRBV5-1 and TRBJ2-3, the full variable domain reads KAGVTQTPRYLIKTRGQQVTLSCSPISGHRSVSWYQQTPGQGLQFLFEYFSETQRNKGNFPGRFSGRQFSNSRSEMNVSTLELGDSALYLCASSLAGGPEDTQYFGPGTRLTVL.

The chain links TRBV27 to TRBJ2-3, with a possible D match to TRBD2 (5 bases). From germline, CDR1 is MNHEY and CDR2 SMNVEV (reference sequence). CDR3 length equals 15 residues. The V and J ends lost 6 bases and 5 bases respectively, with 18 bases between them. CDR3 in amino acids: CASSASGGQGDTQYF. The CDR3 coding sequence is TGTGCCAGCAGCGCGTCGGGCGGGCAAGGAGATACGCAGTATTTT.

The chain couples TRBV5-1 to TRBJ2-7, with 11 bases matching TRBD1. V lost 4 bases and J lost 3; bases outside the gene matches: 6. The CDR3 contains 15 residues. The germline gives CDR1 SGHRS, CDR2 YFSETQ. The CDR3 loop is CASSRAGTGGYEQYF. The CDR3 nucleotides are TGCGCCAGCAGCCGAGCCGGGACAGGGGGCTACGAGCAGTACTTC.

CDR3 nucleotide sequence: TGTGCCAGCAGTTACCTCAGAGAAACGGAAGTGGGCCCCAGTAGGGAAAAACTGTTTTTT. This sequence encodes CASSYLRETEVGPSREKLFF. The chain couples TRBV6-2 or TRBV6-3 to TRBJ1-4; D remains ambiguous. The V gene's germline CDR1 is MNHEY and CDR2 SVGEGT. The V end was cut by 2 bases, the J end by 8 bases, with 30 bases between. The CDR3 sequence is 20 residues long.

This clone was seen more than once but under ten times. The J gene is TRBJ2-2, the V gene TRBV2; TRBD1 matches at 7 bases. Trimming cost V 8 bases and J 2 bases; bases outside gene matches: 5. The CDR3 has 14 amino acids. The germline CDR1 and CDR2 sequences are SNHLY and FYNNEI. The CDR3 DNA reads TGTGCCAGCGCCGGACAGGCCAACACCGGGGAGCTGTTTTTT. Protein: CASAGQANTGELFF.

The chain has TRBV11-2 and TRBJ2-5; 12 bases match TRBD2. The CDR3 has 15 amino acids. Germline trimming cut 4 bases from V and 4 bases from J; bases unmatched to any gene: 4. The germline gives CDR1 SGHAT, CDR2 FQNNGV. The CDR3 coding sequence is TGTGCCAGCAGCTGGACTAGCGGGGCAGGAGAGACCCAGTACTTC. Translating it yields CASSWTSGAGETQYF.

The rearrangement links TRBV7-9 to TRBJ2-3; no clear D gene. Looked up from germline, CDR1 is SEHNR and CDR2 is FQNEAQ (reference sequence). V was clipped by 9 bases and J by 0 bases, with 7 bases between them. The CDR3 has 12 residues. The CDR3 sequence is CASRKSTDTQYF. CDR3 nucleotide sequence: TGTGCCAGTAGAAAAAGCACAGATACGCAGTATTTT.

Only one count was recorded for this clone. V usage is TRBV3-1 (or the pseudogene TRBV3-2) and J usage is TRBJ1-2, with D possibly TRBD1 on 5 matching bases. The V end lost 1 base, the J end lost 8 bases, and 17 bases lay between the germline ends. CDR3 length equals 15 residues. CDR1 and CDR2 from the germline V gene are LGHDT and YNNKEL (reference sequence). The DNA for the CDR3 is TGTGCCAGCAGCCAAGTTCTCGGGGGTTTGGGGGGCTACACCTTC. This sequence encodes CASSQVLGGLGGYTF.

CDR3 residues: CASSPWGDKGYNEQFF. CDR3 in DNA: TGTGCCAGCAGCCCTTGGGGCGACAAGGGATACAATGAGCAGTTCTTC. The rearrangement links TRBV4-2 to TRBJ2-1; tentatively, D is TRBD1 (5 bases). The germline V and J ends were trimmed by 4 bases and 4 bases, with 17 bases remaining between them. The length of the CDR3 is 16 residues. CDR1 is LGHNA, CDR2 YNFKEQ, per germline.

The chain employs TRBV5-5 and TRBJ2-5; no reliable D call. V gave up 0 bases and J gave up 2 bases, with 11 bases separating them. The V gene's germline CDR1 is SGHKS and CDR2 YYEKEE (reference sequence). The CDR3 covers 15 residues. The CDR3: CASSLARITQETQYF. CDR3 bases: TGTGCCAGCAGCTTGGCCAGGATTACGCAAGAGACCCAGTACTTC.

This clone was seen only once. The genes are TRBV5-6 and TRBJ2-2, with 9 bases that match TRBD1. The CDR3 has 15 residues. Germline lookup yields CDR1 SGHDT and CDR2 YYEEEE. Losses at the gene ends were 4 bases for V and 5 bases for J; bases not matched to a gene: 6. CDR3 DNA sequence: TGTGCCAGCAGCAGGACAGGGGCGGGGACCGGGGAGCTGTTTTTT. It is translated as CASSRTGAGTGELFF. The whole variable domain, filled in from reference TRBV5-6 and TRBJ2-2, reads DAGVTQSPTHLIKTRGQQVTLRCSPKSGHDTVSWYQQALGQGPQFIFQYYEEEERQRGNFPDRFSGHQFPNYSSELNVNALLLGDSALYLCASSRTGAGTGELFFGEGSRLTVL.

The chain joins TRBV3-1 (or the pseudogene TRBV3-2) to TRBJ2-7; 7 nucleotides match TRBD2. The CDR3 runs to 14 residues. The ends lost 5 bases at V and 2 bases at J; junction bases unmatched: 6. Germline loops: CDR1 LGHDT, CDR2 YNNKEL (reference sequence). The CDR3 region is CASSWGGDAYEQYF. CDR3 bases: TGTGCCAGCAGCTGGGGGGGGGATGCCTACGAGCAGTACTTC.

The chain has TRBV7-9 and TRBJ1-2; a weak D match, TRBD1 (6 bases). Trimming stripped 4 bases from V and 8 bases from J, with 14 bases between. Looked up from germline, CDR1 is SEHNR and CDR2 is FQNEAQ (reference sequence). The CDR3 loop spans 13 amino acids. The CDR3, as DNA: TGTGCCAGCAGCTCCACAGGGCTGTACGGCTACACCTTC. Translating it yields CASSSTGLYGYTF.

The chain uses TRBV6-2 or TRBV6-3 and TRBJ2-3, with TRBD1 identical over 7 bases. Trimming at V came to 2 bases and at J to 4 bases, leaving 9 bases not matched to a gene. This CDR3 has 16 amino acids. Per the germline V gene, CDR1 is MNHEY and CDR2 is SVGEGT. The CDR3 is CASSYHGQVLPDTQYF. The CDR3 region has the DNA TGTGCCAGCAGTTACCATGGACAGGTTCTTCCAGATACGCAGTATTTT.

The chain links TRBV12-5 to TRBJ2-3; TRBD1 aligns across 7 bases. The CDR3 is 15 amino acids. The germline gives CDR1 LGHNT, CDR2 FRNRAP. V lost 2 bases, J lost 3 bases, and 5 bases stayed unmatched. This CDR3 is CASGLRQGWTDTQYF. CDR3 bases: TGTGCTAGTGGTTTGAGACAGGGATGGACAGATACGCAGTATTTT.

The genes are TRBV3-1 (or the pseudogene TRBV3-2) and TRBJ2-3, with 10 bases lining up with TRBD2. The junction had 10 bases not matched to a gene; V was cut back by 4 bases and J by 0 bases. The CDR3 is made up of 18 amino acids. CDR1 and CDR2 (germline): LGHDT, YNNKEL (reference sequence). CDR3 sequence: CASSLAGGVVTSTDTQYF. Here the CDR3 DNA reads TGTGCCAGCAGCCTAGCGGGGGGCGTGGTAACTAGCACAGATACGCAGTATTTT.

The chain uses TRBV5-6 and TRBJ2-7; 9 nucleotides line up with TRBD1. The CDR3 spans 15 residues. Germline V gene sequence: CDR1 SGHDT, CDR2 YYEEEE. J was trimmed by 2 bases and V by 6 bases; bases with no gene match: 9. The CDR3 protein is CASIPQQGAPYEQYF. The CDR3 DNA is TGTGCCAGCATCCCGCAACAGGGGGCCCCCTACGAGCAGTACTTC.

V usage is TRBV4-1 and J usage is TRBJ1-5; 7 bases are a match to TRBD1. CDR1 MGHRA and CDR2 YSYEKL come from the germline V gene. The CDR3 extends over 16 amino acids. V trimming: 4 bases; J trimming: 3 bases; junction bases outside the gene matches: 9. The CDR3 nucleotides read TGCGCCAGCAGCCTTACGGCCAGGGGGATCAATCAGCCCCAGCATTTT. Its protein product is CASSLTARGINQPQHF.

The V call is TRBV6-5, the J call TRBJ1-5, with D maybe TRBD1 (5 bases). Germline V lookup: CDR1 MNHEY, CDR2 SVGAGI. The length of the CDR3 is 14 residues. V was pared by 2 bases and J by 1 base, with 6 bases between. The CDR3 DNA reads TGTGCCAGCAGTTACAGGGGAAGCAATCAGCCCCAGCATTTT. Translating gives CASSYRGSNQPQHF.